One sample yielded the 13 T cell receptor beta chains listed below, sequenced in a study of blood T cells in healthy people across ages. Using a J-beta primer mix together with a sample-barcoded 5' primer, a second PCR was run for roughly 7 to 12 cycles. Using its own MiXCR run on the 5' RACE reads, TCRdb lists one record per CDR3 protein. The sample holds roughly 1,500,000 distinct CDR3 sequences, about 43% seen once. Sequenced material: blood. The receptor set was obtained from a woman aged 18-29 years in good health.

This clonotype was seen a few times. This chain joins TRBV12-3 or TRBV12-4 and TRBJ1-5, with D perhaps matching TRBD1 (5 bases). The V end lost 7 bases, the J end lost 4 bases, and 11 bases lay between the germline ends. The CDR3 spans 13 residues. CDR3 nucleotide sequence: TGTGCCAGCAAAATGGGGGTTAATCAGCCCCAGCATTTT. It encodes CASKMGVNQPQHF.

This clonotype was counted between two and nine times. The chain carries TRBV3-1 and TRBJ1-2; D possibly corresponds to TRBD1 (5 bases). CDR3 length equals 14 residues. From germline, CDR1 is LGHDT and CDR2 YNNKEL (reference sequence). With 7 bases removed from V and 1 base from J, the gap between germline ends came to 13 bases. The CDR3 DNA reads TGTGCCAGCACCGAGGCAGGGAGTAACTATGGCTACACCTTC. Amino acids: CASTEAGSNYGYTF.

DNA of the CDR3: TGTGCCAGCAGCTTACGGTGGCAGGTCCATGGCTACACCTTC. It is translated as CASSLRWQVHGYTF. V and J are TRBV7-2 and TRBJ1-2; D gene uncertain. The CDR3 is 14 residues long. Trimming removed 2 bases at V and 6 bases at J, with 13 bases between. Germline V CDR1 and CDR2: SGHTA, FQGNSA.

This clonotype was seen more than once but under ten times. V gene TRBV20-1 combines with J gene TRBJ2-7, with 10 bases aligning to TRBD2. The junction had 7 bases not matched to a gene; V was cut back by 3 bases and J by 2 bases. This CDR3 contains 15 residues. Germline-derived CDR1 and CDR2 are DFQATT and SNEGSKA (reference sequence). The CDR3 coding sequence is TGCAGTGCTAGCGAGGCTAGCGGGAGCCCCTACGAGCAGTACTTC. This codes for CSASEASGSPYEQYF.

This chain joins TRBV2 and TRBJ1-6; 7 bases are a match to TRBD1. V was clipped by 5 bases and J by 2 bases; unmatched bases: 3. CDR1 and CDR2 from the germline V gene are SNHLY and FYNNEI. The CDR3 totals 15 residues. CDR3 protein: CASSYQGAYNSPLHF. The CDR3 DNA sequence: TGTGCCAGCAGTTATCAGGGGGCCTATAATTCACCCCTCCACTTT.

The chain links TRBV2 to TRBJ2-4; 11 bases agree with TRBD2. The assigned J gene may be wrong: the sequence end matches TRBJ2-7 better. Germline assignment: CDR1 SNHLY and CDR2 FYNNEI. There are 15 residues in the CDR3. The DNA for the CDR3 is TGTGCCAGCAGCGGCGGGACTAGCGGACCCTACGAGCAGTACTTC. Protein sequence: CASSGGTSGPYEQYF.

The chain recombines TRBV24-1 with TRBJ2-3, with D possibly TRBD1 on 5 matching bases. The CDR3 covers 17 residues. CDR1 and CDR2 (germline): KGHDR, SFDVKD. V was clipped by 7 bases and J by 0 bases, with 19 bases between them. CDR3 in DNA: TGTGCCACCAGCCCTGGGGTAACAGGTTCTAGCACAGATACGCAGTATTTT. This codes for CATSPGVTGSSTDTQYF.

The J gene is TRBJ1-5, the V gene TRBV7-9, with D uncertain. This CDR3 comprises 15 residues. Trimming removed 1 base at V and 4 bases at J, with 11 bases between. In germline, CDR1 is SEHNR, CDR2 FQNEAQ (reference sequence). The CDR3 DNA reads TGTGCCAGCAGCTTAGGGGGTGAAGAGAATCAGCCCCAGCATTTT. Translation gives CASSLGGEENQPQHF.

This clonotype was recorded many times. The rearrangement joins TRBV5-1 to TRBJ2-1; no clear D gene. Germline V gene lookup returns CDR1 SGHRS and CDR2 YFSETQ. Trimming left V 1 base short and J 0 bases short, with 8 bases between. This CDR3 contains 15 residues. CDR3 DNA: TGCGCCAGCAGCTTGACAGCCAGCTCCTACAATGAGCAGTTCTTC. As protein: CASSLTASSYNEQFF.

The chain uses TRBV9 and TRBJ2-6; D is perhaps TRBD1 (5 bases). V gave up 3 bases and J gave up 2 bases, with 12 bases separating them. The CDR3 runs 16 residues. The V gene's germline CDR1 is SGDLS and CDR2 YYNGEE. CDR3 in amino acids: CASSAPQEPGANVLTF. In DNA, the CDR3 is TGTGCCAGCAGCGCCCCACAGGAACCTGGGGCCAACGTCCTGACTTTC. The full variable domain, rest sourced from reference TRBV9 and TRBJ2-6, is DSGVTQTPKHLITATGQRVTLRCSPRSGDLSVYWYQQSLDQGLQFLIQYYNGEERAKGNILERFSAQQFPDLHSELNLSSLELGDSALYFCASSAPQEPGANVLTFGAGSRLTVL.

The chain joins TRBV6-2 or TRBV6-3 to TRBJ1-2, with D maybe TRBD1 (6 bases). Trimming pared 6 bases from V and 5 bases from J, leaving 13 bases between. The CDR3 has 13 residues. Germline V CDR1 and CDR2: MNHEY, SVGEGT. In DNA, the CDR3 is TGTGCCAGCAGCCCAGGCGGACAGTATGGCTACACCTTC. This sequence encodes CASSPGGQYGYTF.

The V and J genes are TRBV6-6 and TRBJ2-3, with D perhaps TRBD1 (6 bases). This CDR3 contains 14 residues. The germline V gene encodes CDR1 MNHNY and CDR2 SVGAGI (reference sequence). Trimming cost V 2 bases and J 3 bases, with 9 bases left between them. In nucleotides, the CDR3 is TGTGCCAGCAGTTACGGGGGCCCTACAGATACGCAGTATTTT. Translating it yields CASSYGGPTDTQYF.

V usage is TRBV12-3 or TRBV12-4 and J usage is TRBJ2-1; 13 nucleotides line up with TRBD2. This CDR3 is built from 17 residues. V was pared by 6 bases and J by 3 bases, with 8 bases of the junction left unmatched. Written as DNA, the CDR3 is TGTGCCAGCAGCTCGACTAGCGGGGGGTCTATCTACAATGAGCAGTTCTTC. Its translation: CASSSTSGGSIYNEQFF.